This record covers a single T cell receptor (beta chain). Its target is unknown. The data belong to a study of shared clonotypes between healthy human individuals. Terminally differentiated effector memory CD45RA+ cells were excluded by CCR7 positive selection of CD45RO-negative cells. Study outcomes and limitations: Naive subsets typically showed greater estimated richness than memory subsets.

The protocol was immunoSEQ multiplex PCR, while the TCRdb copy is restricted to in-frame clones and leaves out a portion. This sample has over 2,000,000 clones, with just over 90% found just once. The source is a man aged 18 to 29 in good health. Some clones in this sample may be carry-over from other donors' samples. What was sequenced was naive CD8+ T cells from PBMCs.

The CDR3 region has the DNA TGTGCCAGCTGTATAACAGGGGGCGGTCAGCCCCAGCATTTT. This translates into CASCITGGGQPQHF. V and J are TRBV27 and TRBJ1-5; 9 bases fit TRBD1. This CDR3 is built from 14 residues. The trim removed 8 bases at V and 6 bases at J, leaving 8 bases unmatched. Germline V CDR1 and CDR2: MNHEY, SMNVEV (reference sequence).